This TCR beta chain appears in the sequencing data of a study of T cell repertoires in cytomegalovirus infection. Looking at the study overall: CMV epitopes used comprised recently identified HLA-C-restricted ones and well-studied HLA-B-restricted ones. In public TCR beta signatures, there were indications of both CMV infection and matching HLA type. Study observations and caveats: Summed public TCR beta family frequency identified CMV carriers bearing the relevant HLA.

The germline gives CDR1 SQVTM, CDR2 ANQGSEA. CDR3 size: 12 residues. V gave up 7 bases and J gave up 5 bases; unmatched junction bases: 4. TCRdb re-derived calls from the reads in MiXCR, one entry per CDR3 protein. The data hold some 200,000 distinct CDR3 sequences, with 38% observed a single time. To note about this clonotype: Its antigen is unidentified.

The TCR sequence derives from a human donor in good health (CMV status not recorded). Some clones in this sample may be carry-over from other donors' samples. The sequencing here drew on CD8+ T cells from cultured PBMCs, taken from culture after CMV antigen stimulation. V gene TRBV29-1 combines with J gene TRBJ2-7; TRBD1 aligns across 11 bases. CDR3 nucleotide sequence: TGCAGCGCCGGACAGGGGGCGGACGAGCAGTACTTC. Its translation: CSAGQGADEQYF.